The 5 T cell receptor beta chains below all came from one sample that was sequenced in a study of CXCR3-negative and CXCR3-positive naive CD8 T cells. cDNA libraries for TRB were generated by 5' RACE incorporating UMI labels. TCRdb reprocessed the 5' RACE reads, keeping one entry per CDR3 protein, no DNA. Here the sample table reports 100,000 to 150,000 distinct CDR3 sequences. Sequenced sample: naive CXCR3- CD8+ T cells from blood. Specified subset: CD45RO-CCR7+CD27+CD95- naive CD8+ T cells lacking CXCR3 (TNR3-). These receptors were obtained from a human donor in good health. Some clones in this sample may be carry-over from other donors' samples.

This chain joins TRBV15 and TRBJ2-1; the TCRdb D gene call, TRBD2, has no DNA to confirm it. From germline, CDR1 is LNHNV and CDR2 YYDKDF (reference sequence). This CDR3 is built from 19 residues. CDR3 sequence reads: CATSERESLSPNPYNEQFF.

This CDR3 is CASSPWTGGRDEQFF. V is TRBV7-9 and J is TRBJ2-1; TCRdb's D call of TRBD1 is untestable without DNA. The germline V gene encodes CDR1 SEHNR and CDR2 FQNEAQ (reference sequence). CDR3 length equals 15 residues. The full variable domain, its missing parts supplied by reference TRBV7-9 and TRBJ2-1, is DTGVSQNPRHKITKRGQNVTFRCDPISEHNRLYWYRQTLGQGPEFLTYFQNEAQLEKSRLLSDRFSAERPKGSFSTLEIQRTEQGDSAMYLCASSPWTGGRDEQFFGPGTRLTVL.

V is TRBV27 and J is TRBJ2-4. Germline values: CDR1 MNHEY, CDR2 SMNVEV (reference sequence). There are 11 residues in the CDR3. This chain's CDR3 is CASSFNRIQYF.

The V and J genes are TRBV4-1 and TRBJ2-5; the TRBD1 assignment by TCRdb is unverifiable without DNA. The V gene's germline CDR1 is MGHRA and CDR2 YSYEKL. This CDR3 region has 15 residues. The CDR3: CASSHRKGGQETQYF.

The chain links TRBV5-1 to TRBJ2-7; TCRdb selects TRBD2, and the lack of DNA leaves this call unchecked. This CDR3 region has 16 residues. Germline CDR1 reads SGHRS; CDR2 reads YFSETQ. The CDR3 protein is CASSPGIGSGSAEQYF. Full variable domain (remainder filled in from reference TRBV5-1 and TRBJ2-7): KAGVTQTPRYLIKTRGQQVTLSCSPISGHRSVSWYQQTPGQGLQFLFEYFSETQRNKGNFPGRFSGRQFSNSRSEMNVSTLELGDSALYLCASSPGIGSGSAEQYFGPGTRLTVT.